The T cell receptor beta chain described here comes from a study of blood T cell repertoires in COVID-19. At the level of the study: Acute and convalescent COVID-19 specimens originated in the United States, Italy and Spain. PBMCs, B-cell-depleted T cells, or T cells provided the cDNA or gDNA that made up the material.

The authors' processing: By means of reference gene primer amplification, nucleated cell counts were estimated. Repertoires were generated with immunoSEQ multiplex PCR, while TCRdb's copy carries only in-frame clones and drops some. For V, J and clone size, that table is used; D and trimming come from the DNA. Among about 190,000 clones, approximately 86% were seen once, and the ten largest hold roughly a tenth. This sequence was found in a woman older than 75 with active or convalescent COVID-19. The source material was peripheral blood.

This chain's CDR3 is CASSLFLSEETQYF. The CDR3 bases are TGCGCCAGCAGCTTGTTTCTCAGTGAAGAGACCCAGTACTTC. The chain has TRBV5-1 and TRBJ2-5; no clear D. Germline CDR1 SGHRS, CDR2 YFSETQ. V was trimmed by 1 base and J by 3 bases, leaving 10 bases between them. The CDR3 consists of 14 residues.